These 4 T cell receptor beta chains share one sample of origin, sequenced in a study of cytomegalovirus exposure and HLA in healthy donors. A multiplex PCR was run with 60 Vbeta primers and 13 Jbeta primers. Data came from immunoSEQ multiplex PCR; TCRdb stores just in-frame clones and leaves some out. The table includes tens of thousands of clones, about four fifths detected once. The source material was PBMCs. The receptor set was obtained from a woman aged 25 to 45 in good health and CMV-seronegative.

The V call is TRBV6-5, the J call TRBJ1-5, with 7 bases fitting TRBD1. V was pared by 5 bases and J by 1 base, with 5 bases of the junction left unmatched. CDR1 is MNHEY and CDR2 is SVGAGI in the germline V gene. This CDR3 has 15 residues. The CDR3 DNA is TGTGCCAGCAGTCGCCGACAGGGAAGCAATCAGCCCCAGCATTTT. Amino acid sequence: CASSRRQGSNQPQHF.

The gene calls are TRBV27 and TRBJ1-2; 8 nucleotides line up with TRBD1. V was pared by 6 bases and J by 5 bases, with 14 bases of the junction left unmatched. Germline V lookup: CDR1 MNHEY, CDR2 SMNVEV (reference sequence). CDR3 length: 16 residues. Here the CDR3 DNA reads TGTGCCAGCAGCAAGACACAAAGGACAGGGAAATATGGCTACACCTTC. It encodes CASSKTQRTGKYGYTF.

CDR3 sequence (DNA): TGTGCCAGCAGCTTAAGGACAGGGCTAATAGGGCCAGATACGCAGTATTTT. Amino acid sequence: CASSLRTGLIGPDTQYF. The rearrangement joins TRBV7-9 to TRBJ2-3; 8 nucleotides match TRBD1. CDR3 length: 17 amino acids. With 2 bases clipped from V and 4 bases from J, the junction kept 11 bases outside the gene matches. CDR1 is SEHNR, CDR2 FQNEAQ, per germline (reference sequence).

The J gene is TRBJ2-7, the V gene TRBV30, with TRBD1 identical over 9 bases. The CDR3 spans 15 residues. J was trimmed by 7 bases and V by 3 bases; bases with no gene match: 13. CDR1 and CDR2 from the germline V gene are GTSNPN and SVGIG (reference sequence). This CDR3 reads CAWRNRDRVSQEQYF. As DNA, the CDR3 is TGTGCCTGGAGAAACCGGGACAGGGTGTCGCAAGAGCAGTACTTC.